This T cell receptor beta chain was identified during a study of blood T cell repertoires in COVID-19 (dated by TCRdb to 2018 to 2021). With respect to the entire study: The collaborator samples originated in the United States, Italy and Spain and spanned the acute and convalescent phases of COVID-19. A de-identified subject ID, COVID-19 status, age in years and sex were almost always included in the sample metadata. The prospective study material was composed of cDNA or gDNA derived from T cells, B-cell-depleted T cells, or PBMCs. Subjects who had been exposed to COVID-19, were actively infected with it, or had recovered from it provided the deeply sampled blood TCRbeta repertoires that made up the dataset. HLA class I and class II types, where available, came from metadata supplied by the sample provider rather than from assay-based typing. The repertoires were released in a freely available public database intended as a resource for research on the immune response to SARS-CoV-2. Samples were obtained from the ongoing ImmuneRACE study (first 160 participants) and from some 1,200 subjects provided by 6 global collaborators.

Findings and caveats that apply to the study as a whole: How much clinical and demographic metadata was included differed by source and by participant, and the metadata was provided uncurated.

CDR3 length: 16 amino acids, cysteine to phenylalanine. Only CDR3 DNA remains: 48 bases, in frame from the first base. Germline trimming amounts to 1 base on V and 0 bases on J, with 3 as the count of junction bases outside the gene matches. The CDR1 and CDR2 encoded by the germline V gene are SGHRS and YFSETQ. In its sample, this clone was seen once. Its cognate antigen has yet to be identified. No base qualities exist here, and no much larger clone lies one base off it. Whole blood was collected in K2EDTA tubes by collaborating institutions according to the institutions' own protocols. Collaborator samples were shipped for TCRbeta analysis as frozen whole blood, isolated PBMCs, or DNA extracted from either sample type. TCRbeta CDR3 regions were amplified from genomic DNA using the immunoSEQ Assay, a bias-controlled multiplex PCR. The original pipeline was this. The number of nucleated cells in each sample was estimated by amplification of reference gene primers within the assay. To quantify the absolute abundance of each unique TCRbeta CDR3 rearrangement, sequence reads were collapsed and filtered. For each sample, productive Simpson clonality was calculated as the square root of Simpson's diversity index across productive rearrangements. TCRdb mirrors the immuneACCESS table, restricted to in-frame sequences. Some clones are absent from its copies; in checked studies, under half trace to an unresolved V gene, and the reason for the others is unknown. The V and J calls and clone size were taken over from that table, and D and trimming were inferred from the DNA. This sample has just under 300,000 clones in its table, and approximately 86% of those were observed once. The top ten clones comprise 1.3% of the sample.

The sequence was collected from a man between 65 and 85 years old with acute or convalescent COVID-19. The sequenced material came from peripheral blood. The rearranged chain carries TRBV5-1 and TRBJ2-2; 7 bases in between match TRBD2. The encoded CDR3 is CASSLFGGANTGELFF. The base sequence is TGCGCCAGCAGCTTGTTTGGGGGGGCGAACACCGGGGAGCTGTTTTTT.